Listed here are 17 T cell receptor beta chains from one sample, sequenced in a study of T-cell memory formation after mild COVID-19. TCRdb itself ran the 5' RACE reads through MiXCR, one entry per CDR3 protein. The sample holds 50,000 or so distinct CDR3 sequences, 28% seen once. Specimen: PBMCs or a T cell subset sorted from them (not recorded which). All receptors derive from a young man who had mild COVID-19 (a few samples of this study predate the infection). Cell type and time point are not known.

The rearrangement uses TRBV7-6 and TRBJ2-3; 10 bases match TRBD2. Germline V lookup: CDR1 SGHVS, CDR2 FNYEAQ. The CDR3 loop spans 17 amino acids. Germline trimming cut 4 bases from V and 2 bases from J; bases unmatched to any gene: 9. CDR3 DNA sequence: TGTGCCAGCAGCTCTTCGAGCGGGGGGGCTACCACAGATACGCAGTATTTT. It encodes CASSSSSGGATTDTQYF.

This chain uses TRBV5-6 with TRBJ2-1; the D is unclear. The CDR3 length is 12 residues. CDR1 is SGHDT and CDR2 is YYEEEE in the germline V gene. Trimming left V 4 bases short and J 7 bases short, with 9 bases between. The CDR3 DNA reads as TGTGCCAGCAGCCGTACAGAGAATGAGCAGTTCTTC. This gives the protein CASSRTENEQFF.

This chain links TRBV19 with TRBJ1-2; tentative D call: TRBD1 (6 bases). Trimming stripped 3 bases from V and 8 bases from J, with 19 bases between. The germline CDR1 and CDR2 sequences are LNHDA and SQIVND (reference sequence). CDR3 length equals 15 residues. Here the CDR3 DNA reads TGTGCCAGTAGTATCACAGGGTCGAGGATCTACGGCTACACCTTC. Encoded protein: CASSITGSRIYGYTF.

This clonotype was seen only a few times. The rearrangement uses TRBV12-3 or TRBV12-4 and TRBJ2-5; 11 bases fit TRBD1. V trimming: 3 bases; J trimming: 5 bases; junction bases outside the gene matches: 5. This CDR3 is 15 amino acids long. CDR3 sequence reads: CASSFRTGGEETQYF. In nucleotides, the CDR3 is TGTGCCAGCAGTTTCCGGACAGGGGGCGAGGAGACCCAGTACTTC.

This clonotype turned up a few times. The chain recombines TRBV7-6 with TRBJ2-2; D is perhaps TRBD2 (6 bases). Germline V gene data show CDR1 as SGHVS and CDR2 as FNYEAQ. Trimming took 3 bases from V and 1 from J, leaving 9 bases between them. The CDR3 totals 15 residues. The CDR3: CASSLRLVNTGELFF. CDR3 nucleotides: TGTGCCAGCAGCTTGAGACTAGTGAACACCGGGGAGCTGTTTTTT.

This chain uses TRBV7-9 with TRBJ2-7, with D possibly TRBD2 on 6 matching bases. Germline V lookup: CDR1 SEHNR, CDR2 FQNEAQ (reference sequence). V was cut by 11 bases and J by 3 bases, with 14 bases left in between. This CDR3 has 12 amino acids. CDR3 protein: CASGQGGYEQYF. CDR3 nucleotides: TGTGCCTCAGGGCAGGGAGGCTACGAGCAGTACTTC.

This clonotype was counted only a few times. The chain is built from TRBV6-5 and TRBJ1-2, with D hard to call. From germline, CDR1 is MNHEY and CDR2 SVGAGI. V lost 0 bases and J 6 bases, leaving 14 bases between the germline ends. The CDR3 covers 15 residues. The CDR3: CASSYSLPSDNGYTF. The CDR3 DNA follows: TGTGCCAGCAGTTACTCACTACCGTCAGACAATGGCTACACCTTC.

This clonotype was observed a single time. The chain is built from TRBV4-3 and TRBJ2-5; tentative D call: TRBD1 (5 bases). The germline V and J ends were trimmed by 0 bases and 5 bases, with 16 bases remaining between them. Germline assignment: CDR1 LGHNA and CDR2 YSLEER. The CDR3 spans 16 residues. CDR3 residues: CASSQDFQGAEETQYF. The CDR3 DNA follows: TGCGCCAGCAGCCAAGATTTTCAGGGCGCCGAGGAGACCCAGTACTTC.

J is TRBJ2-3 and V is TRBV9; D is unclear. The CDR3 consists of 13 residues. The ends were cut back, 4 bases at V and 4 bases at J, with 10 bases in the middle. CDR1 and CDR2 from the germline V gene are SGDLS and YYNGEE. CDR3: CASSPPSADTQYF. Here the CDR3 DNA reads TGTGCCAGCAGCCCCCCCAGCGCAGATACGCAGTATTTT.

This chain joins TRBV10-1 and TRBJ2-5; weak D call: TRBD2 (5 bases). The CDR3 is 14 residues long. In germline, CDR1 is WNHNN, CDR2 SYGVQD (reference sequence). Trimming cost V 0 bases and J 2 bases, with 7 bases left between them. CDR3 region: CASSESSGQETQYF. The CDR3 DNA follows: TGCGCCAGCAGTGAGTCGTCGGGACAAGAGACCCAGTACTTC.

In this sample, this clonotype turned up a few times. The CDR3 protein is CSASLAGLDTQYF. The CDR3, as DNA: TGCAGTGCTAGTCTGGCGGGGCTTGATACGCAGTATTTT. V is TRBV20-1 and J is TRBJ2-3, with D possibly matching TRBD2 (6 bases). With 3 bases removed from V and 6 bases from J, the gap between germline ends came to 13 bases. This CDR3 is 13 amino acids long. The V gene's germline CDR1 is DFQATT and CDR2 SNEGSKA (reference sequence).

In this sample, this clonotype turned up many times. The genes are TRBV5-1 and TRBJ1-6; TRBD1 might be the D (5 bases). The V and J ends lost 3 bases and 6 bases respectively, with 13 bases between them. Germline V gene sequence: CDR1 SGHRS, CDR2 YFSETQ. This CDR3 has 15 residues. The CDR3 DNA sequence: TGCGCCAGCAGCTCCCGCAGGGCCCGTAATTCACCCCTCCACTTT. This sequence encodes CASSSRRARNSPLHF.

The chain couples TRBV4-2 to TRBJ2-5; D unresolved. Trimming stripped 1 base from V and 4 bases from J, with 7 bases between. CDR3 length equals 13 residues. The germline V gene has CDR1 LGHNA and CDR2 YNFKEQ. The CDR3, as DNA: TGTGCCAGCAGCCAAGCCCGAGGAGAGACCCAGTACTTC. It yields the protein CASSQARGETQYF.

This clonotype was seen a few times. This chain connects TRBV9 to TRBJ1-4; D might be TRBD1 (5 bases). The V gene lost 4 bases and the J gene lost 8 bases, with 9 bases spanning the gap. This CDR3 has 12 residues. Germline-derived CDR1 and CDR2 are SGDLS and YYNGEE. The CDR3 spells CASSPGTEKLFF. CDR3 DNA sequence: TGTGCCAGCAGCCCGGGGACGGAAAAACTGTTTTTT.

The CDR3 protein is CASSLPQGTEAFF. As DNA, the CDR3 is TGTGCCAGCAGCCTACCCCAGGGCACTGAAGCTTTCTTT. The V and J genes are TRBV6-5 and TRBJ1-1; D is perhaps TRBD1 (5 bases). The germline V gene encodes CDR1 MNHEY and CDR2 SVGAGI. This CDR3 is built from 13 residues. Deletions cut 6 bases from V and 4 bases from J, with 12 bases between.

The CDR3 DNA follows: TGTGCCAGCAGCTTAGCGCGGGGGATCGGCAATGAGCAGTTCTTC. This codes for CASSLARGIGNEQFF. The rearrangement uses TRBV7-9 and TRBJ2-1; 7 bases are a match to TRBD2. With V trimmed by 0 bases and J by 6 bases, 5 bases remained unmatched. The CDR3 is 15 residues long. Germline assignment: CDR1 SEHNR and CDR2 FQNEAQ (reference sequence).

The chain carries TRBV7-9 and TRBJ2-1, with 9 bases aligning to TRBD1. The length of the CDR3 is 15 residues. V trimming: 4 bases; J trimming: 6 bases; junction bases outside the gene matches: 7. Germline values: CDR1 SEHNR, CDR2 FQNEAQ (reference sequence). In nucleotides, the CDR3 is TGTGCCAGCAGCTCCCTGGACAGGGGTGGCAATGAGCAGTTCTTC. Encoded protein: CASSSLDRGGNEQFF.